A selection of T cell receptor beta chains follows, all from one sample in a study of cytomegalovirus exposure and HLA in healthy donors. TCRdb keeps only in-frame clones here, not all; method: immunoSEQ multiplex PCR. The sample shows 100,000 to 150,000 clones, 75% to 85% of them seen only once. Sequences were obtained from PBMCs. Source of these receptors: a woman aged 35 to 49 in good health and CMV-seropositive. Each CDR3 is given with its conserved first and last residue. The order of the fields is D gene, clone size, V gene, J gene, CDR3 DNA, CDR3 protein. A D gene is named only where the DNA matches it firmly. Clone size is given for some rows only: seen once, a few or many times, or a class if the clone is expanded.

d_gene: -; abundance: -; v_gene: TRBV5-1; j_gene: TRBJ2-3; CDR3nt: TGCGCCAGCAGCTCAGACTACAGGGCGAATACGCAGTATTTT; CDR3aa: CASSSDYRANTQYF
d_gene: TRBD1; abundance: -; v_gene: TRBV2; j_gene: TRBJ1-2; CDR3nt: TGTGCCAGCAGTGAAGAGGGGGCTGGATATGGCTACACCTTC; CDR3aa: CASSEEGAGYGYTF
d_gene: -; abundance: -; v_gene: TRBV12-5; j_gene: TRBJ2-2; CDR3nt: TGTGCTAGTGGCCGCGGGGAGAACACCGGGGAGCTGTTTTTT; CDR3aa: CASGRGENTGELFF
d_gene: -; abundance: -; v_gene: TRBV21-1; j_gene: TRBJ1-1; CDR3nt: TGTGCCAGCAGCGCTGGGACAGCTACTTGCACTGAAGCTTTCTTT; CDR3aa: CASSAGTATCTEAFF
d_gene: -; abundance: -; v_gene: TRBV7-2; j_gene: TRBJ2-7; CDR3nt: TGTGCCAGCAGCTTAGCCGGCGGGCACGAGCAGTACTTC; CDR3aa: CASSLAGGHEQYF
d_gene: TRBD1; abundance: -; v_gene: TRBV2; j_gene: TRBJ1-1; CDR3nt: TGTGCCAGCAGTGATGTGGACAGGGATACTGAAGCTTTCTTT; CDR3aa: CASSDVDRDTEAFF
d_gene: TRBD2; abundance: -; v_gene: TRBV4-2; j_gene: TRBJ2-3; CDR3nt: TGTGCCAGCAGCCAAGAAGTGCGTGGACTAGCGGGACGAGCGGATACGCAGTATTTT; CDR3aa: CASSQEVRGLAGRADTQYF
d_gene: TRBD1; abundance: -; v_gene: TRBV10-3; j_gene: TRBJ2-6; CDR3nt: TGTGCCATCAGGGATAAGACAGGGATCTCCTCTGGGGCCAACGTCCTGACTTTC; CDR3aa: CAIRDKTGISSGANVLTF
d_gene: -; abundance: -; v_gene: TRBV5-8; j_gene: TRBJ1-1; CDR3nt: TGTGCCAGCAGCTTGGTCTGGGGCCCTGAAGCTTTCTTT; CDR3aa: CASSLVWGPEAFF
d_gene: -; abundance: -; v_gene: TRBV6-1; j_gene: TRBJ1-5; CDR3nt: TGTGCCAGCAGCCTACAGCTAAATCAGCCCCAGCATTTT; CDR3aa: CASSLQLNQPQHF
d_gene: -; abundance: -; v_gene: TRBV4-2; j_gene: TRBJ1-4; CDR3nt: TGTGCCAGCAGCCCCACGGGGGGCAATGCGGGTACTGAAAAACTGTTTTTT; CDR3aa: CASSPTGGNAGTEKLFF
d_gene: TRBD1; abundance: once; v_gene: TRBV5-8; j_gene: TRBJ2-7; CDR3nt: TGTGCCAGCAGCTTGGACAGGGGGCGAGAGCAGTACTTC; CDR3aa: CASSLDRGREQYF
d_gene: -; abundance: -; v_gene: TRBV10-3; j_gene: TRBJ2-7; CDR3nt: TGTGCCATCTCTCGAGAGGGTTCCTACGAGCAGTACTTC; CDR3aa: CAISREGSYEQYF
d_gene: -; abundance: once; v_gene: TRBV28; j_gene: TRBJ1-5; CDR3nt: TGTGCCAGCAGTAGACAGGGCAATCAGCCCCAGCATTTT; CDR3aa: CASSRQGNQPQHF
d_gene: TRBD2; abundance: -; v_gene: TRBV14; j_gene: TRBJ2-1; CDR3nt: TGTGCCAGCAGCCAAGGCGGGGGGGCTCCCTACAATGAGCAGTTCTTC; CDR3aa: CASSQGGGAPYNEQFF
d_gene: TRBD1; abundance: -; v_gene: TRBV4-1; j_gene: TRBJ1-1; CDR3nt: TGCGCCAGCAGCCAACTGGACAGGGAAGCTTTCTTT; CDR3aa: CASSQLDREAFF
d_gene: -; abundance: few; v_gene: TRBV5-5; j_gene: TRBJ1-1; CDR3nt: TGTGCCAGCAGCTTGTACCCCGACAGGAACACTGAAGCTTTCTTT; CDR3aa: CASSLYPDRNTEAFF
d_gene: -; abundance: -; v_gene: TRBV5-1; j_gene: TRBJ2-6; CDR3nt: TGCGCCAGCACCTACGGGTCTGGGGCCAACGTCCTGACTTTC; CDR3aa: CASTYGSGANVLTF
d_gene: -; abundance: -; v_gene: TRBV18; j_gene: TRBJ1-5; CDR3nt: TGTGCCAGCTCAACGGACGGGAATAGCAATCAGCCCCAGCATTTT; CDR3aa: CASSTDGNSNQPQHF
d_gene: TRBD2; abundance: -; v_gene: TRBV9; j_gene: TRBJ2-7; CDR3nt: TGTGCCAGCAGCGTAGAAGCGGGGCGCGAGCAGTACTTC; CDR3aa: CASSVEAGREQYF
d_gene: TRBD1; abundance: once; v_gene: TRBV7-7; j_gene: TRBJ2-5; CDR3nt: TGTGCTAGCAGCTTAGACAGGGCTGAGACCCAGTACTTC; CDR3aa: CASSLDRAETQYF
d_gene: -; abundance: once; v_gene: TRBV20-1; j_gene: TRBJ2-1; CDR3nt: TGCAGTGCTAGCGAGGGAAGTGGGCAGTTCTTC; CDR3aa: CSASEGSGQFF
d_gene: -; abundance: once; v_gene: TRBV7-2; j_gene: TRBJ2-7; CDR3nt: TGTGCCAGCAGCTCGTCGGGGGGCACCTACGAGCAGTACTTC; CDR3aa: CASSSSGGTYEQYF
d_gene: -; abundance: few; v_gene: TRBV19; j_gene: TRBJ2-5; CDR3nt: TGTGCCAGTAGCCCAGGGATTTTGGAGACCCAGTACTTC; CDR3aa: CASSPGILETQYF
d_gene: -; abundance: -; v_gene: TRBV5-1; j_gene: TRBJ2-7; CDR3nt: TGCGCCAGCAGGGACACTGCTTCCTCCTACGAGCAGTACTTC; CDR3aa: CASRDTASSYEQYF
d_gene: TRBD2; abundance: -; v_gene: TRBV13; j_gene: TRBJ2-5; CDR3nt: TGTGCCAGCAGCTTTTCCGGGGGGGCCTTTGAGACCCAGTACTTC; CDR3aa: CASSFSGGAFETQYF
d_gene: TRBD2; abundance: -; v_gene: TRBV30; j_gene: TRBJ2-2; CDR3nt: TGTGCCTGGAGTGTAGGGACTAGCGGAACCGGGGAGCTGTTTTTT; CDR3aa: CAWSVGTSGTGELFF
d_gene: -; abundance: -; v_gene: TRBV14; j_gene: TRBJ2-1; CDR3nt: TGTGCCAGCAGCCCTCGCGGCCTACGCTCCTACAATGAGCAGTTCTTC; CDR3aa: CASSPRGLRSYNEQFF
d_gene: -; abundance: -; v_gene: TRBV7-9; j_gene: TRBJ1-6; CDR3nt: TGTGCCAGCAGATCAGGCGATTCACCCCTCCACTTT; CDR3aa: CASRSGDSPLHF
d_gene: -; abundance: -; v_gene: TRBV25-1; j_gene: TRBJ2-5; CDR3nt: TGTGCCAGCAGCCAATCAGAGACCCAGTACTTC; CDR3aa: CASSQSETQYF
d_gene: -; abundance: -; v_gene: TRBV5-1; j_gene: TRBJ2-3; CDR3nt: TGCGCCAGCAGCTTGGCGGGGGAGATTACAGATACGCAGTATTTT; CDR3aa: CASSLAGEITDTQYF
d_gene: TRBD1; abundance: few; v_gene: TRBV2; j_gene: TRBJ1-5; CDR3nt: TGTGCCAGCAGGTTACCGGGACAGGGGTGTCCCCAGCATTTT; CDR3aa: CASRLPGQGCPQHF
d_gene: -; abundance: few; v_gene: TRBV5-4; j_gene: TRBJ1-1; CDR3nt: TGTGCCAGCAGCTTATCGGGGGAGGCTTTCTTT; CDR3aa: CASSLSGEAFF
d_gene: -; abundance: -; v_gene: TRBV9; j_gene: TRBJ1-2; CDR3nt: TGTGCCAGCAGCGTGAAGGAGGTGGACAACTATGGCTACACCTTC; CDR3aa: CASSVKEVDNYGYTF
d_gene: -; abundance: -; v_gene: TRBV5-1; j_gene: TRBJ2-4; CDR3nt: TGCGCCAGCAGCTTGGATCCCCAGGGGTATGAGATAGCCAAAAACATTCAGTACTTC; CDR3aa: CASSLDPQGYEIAKNIQYF
d_gene: TRBD1; abundance: -; v_gene: TRBV5-1; j_gene: TRBJ2-7; CDR3nt: TGCGCCAGCAGCGACAGGGGGCTCCCCTACGAGCAGTACTTC; CDR3aa: CASSDRGLPYEQYF
d_gene: TRBD1; abundance: -; v_gene: TRBV18; j_gene: TRBJ1-1; CDR3nt: TGTGCCAGCTCACCTACGGACAGGCAAGCAGCTTTCTTT; CDR3aa: CASSPTDRQAAFF
d_gene: -; abundance: -; v_gene: TRBV5-1; j_gene: TRBJ2-1; CDR3nt: TGCGCCAGCAGCTTGGCCGGGACTTTCGCATACAATGAGCAGTTCTTC; CDR3aa: CASSLAGTFAYNEQFF
d_gene: TRBD2; abundance: -; v_gene: TRBV10-2; j_gene: TRBJ2-3; CDR3nt: TGCGCCAGCTCTAGCGGGAGCACAGATACGCAGTATTTT; CDR3aa: CASSSGSTDTQYF
d_gene: -; abundance: -; v_gene: TRBV10-3; j_gene: TRBJ1-1; CDR3nt: TGTGCCATCAGTGGCCCCGATTCAGGGAGGACTGAAGCTTTCTTT; CDR3aa: CAISGPDSGRTEAFF
d_gene: -; abundance: -; v_gene: TRBV2; j_gene: TRBJ2-5; CDR3nt: TGTGCCAGCAGTGGACAAGGGGGAGAGACCCAGTACTTC; CDR3aa: CASSGQGGETQYF
d_gene: -; abundance: -; v_gene: TRBV4-1; j_gene: TRBJ1-4; CDR3nt: TGCGCCAGCAGCCTACTTCCTAATGAAAAACTGTTTTTT; CDR3aa: CASSLLPNEKLFF
d_gene: -; abundance: -; v_gene: TRBV6-6; j_gene: TRBJ1-6; CDR3nt: TGTGCCAGCAGTTACTCCCGGAGCTCCTATAATTCACCCCTCCACTTT; CDR3aa: CASSYSRSSYNSPLHF
d_gene: -; abundance: once; v_gene: TRBV15; j_gene: TRBJ2-1; CDR3nt: TGTGCCACCAGCAGAAGGAGCCCGAGCTCCTACAATGAGCAGTTCTTC; CDR3aa: CATSRRSPSSYNEQFF
d_gene: -; abundance: -; v_gene: TRBV7-7; j_gene: TRBJ2-5; CDR3nt: TGTGCTAGCAGCAAAGGAGGATCCAGGGAGACCCAGTACTTC; CDR3aa: CASSKGGSRETQYF
d_gene: -; abundance: -; v_gene: TRBV9; j_gene: TRBJ2-7; CDR3nt: TGTGCCAGCAGCCCCACAGGGCCCTACGAGCAGTACTTC; CDR3aa: CASSPTGPYEQYF
d_gene: TRBD2; abundance: -; v_gene: TRBV7-3; j_gene: TRBJ2-1; CDR3nt: TGTGCCAGCAGCCCTTCCCCTCTAGCGGGAGTACTGAATGAGCAGTTCTTC; CDR3aa: CASSPSPLAGVLNEQFF
d_gene: TRBD1; abundance: -; v_gene: TRBV27; j_gene: TRBJ1-2; CDR3nt: TGTGCCAGCAGCCCTATCTTCCGGGACAGGGAAGACGGCTACACCTTC; CDR3aa: CASSPIFRDREDGYTF